The 19 T cell receptor beta chains given below trace back to one sample, sequenced in a study of shared clonotypes between healthy human individuals. The data were produced by immunoSEQ multiplex PCR, yet TCRdb's version contains in-frame clones alone and is incomplete. The sample holds more than 2 million clones, more than 90% seen once. Source material: naive CD4+ T cells sorted from blood. As for subset: CD45RA+ positively selected. The receptor set was obtained from a man aged 18 to 30 in good health.

The J gene is TRBJ2-2, the V gene TRBV25-1; D gene unclear. The germline V gene encodes CDR1 MGHDK and CDR2 SYGVNS. The CDR3 consists of 13 residues. With 3 bases removed from V and 2 bases from J, the gap between germline ends came to 4 bases. CDR3 sequence reads: CASSEPNTGELFF. In DNA, the CDR3 is TGTGCCAGCAGTGAGCCCAACACCGGGGAGCTGTTTTTT.

This clone has only one observation. The chain carries TRBV5-6 and TRBJ2-5, with D perhaps TRBD1 or TRBD2 (5 bases each). The CDR3 runs to 13 residues. V was shortened by 2 bases and J by 4 bases, with 9 bases between the two germline ends. In germline, CDR1 is SGHDT, CDR2 YYEEEE. In DNA form, the CDR3 reads TGTGCCAGCAGCTTTTACGGGGCAGAGACCCAGTACTTC. It codes for CASSFYGAETQYF.

The chain couples TRBV6-6 to TRBJ2-1; D unclear. V lost 5 bases to trimming and J lost 5 bases, with 7 bases between them. CDR3 length: 12 amino acids. Germline V gene data show CDR1 as MNHNY and CDR2 as SVGAGI (reference sequence). In DNA, the CDR3 is TGTGCCAGCAGTCTGACTCACAATGAGCAGTTCTTC. Translating gives CASSLTHNEQFF.

This rearrangement joins TRBV18 to TRBJ2-7; 8 nucleotides align to TRBD2. Germline V gene lookup returns CDR1 KGHSH and CDR2 LQKENI. This CDR3 is 14 amino acids long. V gave up 2 bases and J gave up 6 bases; unmatched junction bases: 6. The CDR3 here is CASSPLAGTSEQYF. The CDR3 DNA reads as TGTGCCAGCTCACCATTAGCGGGGACCTCCGAGCAGTACTTC.

The genes are TRBV28 and TRBJ1-5; D may be TRBD1 (5 bases). The CDR3 has 16 residues. CDR1 and CDR2 (germline): MDHEN, SYDVKM. V lost 7 bases, J lost 0 bases, and 16 bases lay in between. As DNA, the CDR3 is TGTGCCAGCACACTTAAGGGGTGGTATAGCAATCAGCCCCAGCATTTT. Its protein is CASTLKGWYSNQPQHF.

Concerning this clone: The same CDR3 arises from other DNA sequences in this sample as well. This chain connects TRBV2 to TRBJ2-3; no reliable D call. The germline V and J ends were trimmed by 6 bases and 3 bases, with 7 bases remaining between them. The germline gives CDR1 SNHLY, CDR2 FYNNEI. CDR3 length equals 12 residues. The CDR3 DNA reads as TGTGCCAGCAGCGAGAATACAGATACGCAGTATTTT. Amino acid sequence: CASSENTDTQYF.

The rearrangement joins TRBV2 to TRBJ1-2, with D tentatively TRBD1 (6 bases). The ends were cut back, 8 bases at V and 5 bases at J, with 21 bases in the middle. Germline V CDR1 and CDR2: SNHLY, FYNNEI. The CDR3 has 15 residues. The CDR3 is CASYRGGQGIYGYTF. Written as DNA, the CDR3 is TGTGCCAGCTACCGAGGGGGGCAGGGGATATATGGCTACACCTTC.

This CDR3 is CASSPHGGFNQPQHF. Written as DNA, the CDR3 is TGTGCCAGCAGCCCCCACGGGGGCTTCAATCAGCCCCAGCATTTT. This chain links TRBV9 with TRBJ1-5; weak D call: TRBD1 (6 bases). The CDR3 contains 15 residues. Germline assignment: CDR1 SGDLS and CDR2 YYNGEE. The germline V and J ends were trimmed by 4 bases and 3 bases, with 14 bases remaining between them. Complete variable domain (other parts from reference TRBV9 and TRBJ1-5): DSGVTQTPKHLITATGQRVTLRCSPRSGDLSVYWYQQSLDQGLQFLIQYYNGEERAKGNILERFSAQQFPDLHSELNLSSLELGDSALYFCASSPHGGFNQPQHFGDGTRLSIL.

This chain uses TRBV11-2 with TRBJ2-7; D is uncertain. V was trimmed by 0 bases and J by 7 bases, leaving 10 bases between them. CDR1 SGHAT and CDR2 FQNNGV come from the germline V gene. The CDR3 sequence is 13 residues long. The CDR3 DNA reads TGTGCCAGCAGCTTAGAACAGCCCCTTGAGCAGTACTTC. Protein: CASSLEQPLEQYF. The full variable domain, with the rest looked up from reference TRBV11-2 and TRBJ2-7, is EAGVAQSPRYKIIEKRQSVAFWCNPISGHATLYWYQQILGQGPKLLIQFQNNGVVDDSQLPKDRFSAERLKGVDSTLKIQPAKLEDSAVYLCASSLEQPLEQYFGPGTRLTVT.

The chain employs TRBV6-6 and TRBJ1-1; 8 bases fit TRBD1. The length of the CDR3 is 12 residues. After removal of 6 bases from V and 10 bases from J, the junction contained 7 bases not matched to a gene. From germline, CDR1 is MNHNY and CDR2 SVGAGI (reference sequence). CDR3 loop: CASSPGQGRAFF. Written as DNA, the CDR3 is TGTGCCAGCAGCCCTGGACAGGGAAGAGCTTTCTTT.

The V call is TRBV11-2, the J call TRBJ2-1; TRBD2 matches at 10 bases. The V segment lost 7 bases and the J segment 3 bases; nucleotides outside the gene matches: 6. This CDR3 contains 15 residues. Per germline, CDR1 SGHAT and CDR2 FQNNGV. For the CDR3, the DNA is TGTGCCAGCATCAGGGGACTAGCGAACTACAATGAGCAGTTCTTC. Translation gives CASIRGLANYNEQFF.

The chain uses TRBV19 and TRBJ2-1, with 9 bases identical to TRBD2. V was clipped by 3 bases and J by 9 bases; unmatched bases: 9. CDR3 length: 15 amino acids. Germline loops: CDR1 LNHDA, CDR2 SQIVND (reference sequence). This CDR3 is CASSMGSGRPVEQFF. The DNA for the CDR3 is TGTGCCAGTAGTATGGGCAGCGGGAGGCCGGTTGAGCAGTTCTTC.

This clone came up once. The gene calls are TRBV30 and TRBJ2-6, with D unresolved. Germline-derived CDR1 and CDR2 are GTSNPN and SVGIG (reference sequence). The CDR3 extends over 16 amino acids. Between the trimmed V and J ends, which lost 0 bases and 0 bases, there was a span of 9 bases. The CDR3 DNA follows: TGTGCCTGGAGTGTAGGCATTAGCTCTGGGGCCAACGTCCTGACTTTC. This sequence encodes CAWSVGISSGANVLTF.

The rearrangement joins TRBV10-3 to TRBJ2-5; 7 bases map to TRBD1. Germline-derived CDR1 and CDR2 are ENHRY and SYGVKD. V lost 0 bases and J lost 2; bases outside the gene matches: 3. This CDR3 has 15 amino acids. CDR3 DNA sequence: TGTGCCATCAGTGAGTCGAGGGGGCGGCAAGAGACCCAGTACTTC. This encodes CAISESRGRQETQYF.

The chain couples TRBV6-1 to TRBJ2-6; D unclear. This CDR3 region has 16 residues. Germline V gene data show CDR1 as MNHNS and CDR2 as SASEGT. The V gene lost 2 bases and the J gene lost 2 bases, with 10 bases spanning the gap. The CDR3 protein is CASSEWLAAGANVLTF. CDR3 bases: TGTGCCAGCAGTGAATGGTTAGCAGCTGGGGCCAACGTCCTGACTTTC.

A note on this clone: The sample holds other DNA sequences that translate to the same CDR3. The chain has TRBV5-4 and TRBJ1-4; a possible D gene is TRBD1 (5 bases). V was trimmed by 4 bases and J by 0 bases, leaving 10 bases between them. The CDR3 has 15 amino acids. CDR1 and CDR2 (germline): SGHNT, YYREEE (reference sequence). The chain's CDR3 is CASSPGGATNEKLFF. CDR3 bases: TGTGCCAGCAGCCCGGGGGGTGCAACTAATGAAAAACTGTTTTTT.

Points on this clone: This same CDR3 is encoded by further DNA sequences in the sample. The chain combines TRBV5-1 with TRBJ1-5; unclear D gene. The V end was cut by 4 bases, the J end by 0 bases, with 11 bases between. Germline loops: CDR1 SGHRS, CDR2 YFSETQ. The CDR3 consists of 15 residues. In DNA, the CDR3 is TGCGCCAGCAGCCCGGACGGGAATAGCAATCAGCCCCAGCATTTT. It translates to CASSPDGNSNQPQHF.

CDR3 sequence: CASSATGTSGSRDTQYF. In DNA form, the CDR3 reads TGTGCCAGCAGCGCGACCGGGACTAGCGGGAGCAGGGATACGCAGTATTTT. The chain combines TRBV9 with TRBJ2-3; 14 positions match TRBD2. CDR3 length: 17 amino acids. After removal of 3 bases from V and 6 bases from J, the junction contained 9 bases not matched to a gene. Per germline, CDR1 SGDLS and CDR2 YYNGEE.

The chain combines TRBV6-5 with TRBJ1-2; 7 bases match TRBD1. From germline, CDR1 is MNHEY and CDR2 SVGAGI. The V and J ends lost 2 bases and 4 bases, in that order; junction bases with no gene match: 4. The CDR3 runs 14 residues. The CDR3 DNA follows: TGTGCCAGCAGTTACGAGGGGGCAGGCTATGGCTACACCTTC. Residues: CASSYEGAGYGYTF.